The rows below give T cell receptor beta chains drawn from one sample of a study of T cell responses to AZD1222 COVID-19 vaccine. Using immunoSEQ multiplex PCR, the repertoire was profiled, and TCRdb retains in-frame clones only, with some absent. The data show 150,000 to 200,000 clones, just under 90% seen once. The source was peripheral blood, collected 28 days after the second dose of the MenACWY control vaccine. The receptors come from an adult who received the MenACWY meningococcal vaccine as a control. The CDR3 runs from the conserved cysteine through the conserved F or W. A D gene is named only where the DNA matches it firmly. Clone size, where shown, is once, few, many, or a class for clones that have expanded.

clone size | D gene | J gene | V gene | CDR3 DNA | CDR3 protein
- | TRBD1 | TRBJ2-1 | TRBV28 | TGTGCCAGCAGTGCGGCGTGGATGGGGCAGGGGGCCCACAATGAGCAGTTCTTC | CASSAAWMGQGAHNEQFF
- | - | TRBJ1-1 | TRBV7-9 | TGTGCCAGCAGCCCCGGAAGGACTGAAGCTTTCTTT | CASSPGRTEAFF
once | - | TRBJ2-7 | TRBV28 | TGTGCCAGCAGTCCCCCGGGGTCCCTTACGGGCTACGAGCAGTACTTC | CASSPPGSLTGYEQYF
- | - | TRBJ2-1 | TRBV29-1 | TGCAGCGTTGAACATAGGGACCCCCATGAGCAGTTCTTC | CSVEHRDPHEQFF
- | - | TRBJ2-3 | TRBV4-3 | TGCGCCAGCAGCCAAGGCAGGGGCTTGACGGATACGCAGTATTTT | CASSQGRGLTDTQYF
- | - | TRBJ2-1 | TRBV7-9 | TGTGCCAGCAGCTCGGAGCAGGGGAGGAAGTTCTTC | CASSSEQGRKFF
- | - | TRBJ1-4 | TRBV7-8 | TGTGCCAGCAGCTTATTGGGTGAAAAACTGTTTTTT | CASSLLGEKLFF
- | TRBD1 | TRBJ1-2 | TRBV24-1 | TGTGCCACCAGTGACCGACAGGGAACCGGCTATGGCTACACCTTC | CATSDRQGTGYGYTF
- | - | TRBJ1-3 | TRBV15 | TGTGCCACCAGCAGAGATCTGACGGTAGAGGGAAACACCATATATTTT | CATSRDLTVEGNTIYF
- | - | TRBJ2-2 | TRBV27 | TGTGCCAGCAGCTCTCCCGCGGGGGAGCTGTTTTTT | CASSSPAGELFF
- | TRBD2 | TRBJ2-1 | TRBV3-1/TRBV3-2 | TGTGCCAGCAGTGAGCTAGCGGGAGAGCGGAATGAGCAGTTCTTC | CASSELAGERNEQFF
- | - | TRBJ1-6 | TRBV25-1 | TGTGCCAGCAGTGAGGGCAGGGGCTATAATTCACCCCTCCACTTT | CASSEGRGYNSPLHF
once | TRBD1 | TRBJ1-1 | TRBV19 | TGTGCCAGTAGTATTCCCCGGACAGGCCACACTGAAGCTTTCTTT | CASSIPRTGHTEAFF
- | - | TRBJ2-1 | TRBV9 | TGTGCCAGCAGCAGGACGTACGAGCAGTTCTTC | CASSRTYEQFF
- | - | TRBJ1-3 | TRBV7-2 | TGTGCCAGCAGCTTCTCGGGGGCCGCAGGAAACACCATATATTTT | CASSFSGAAGNTIYF
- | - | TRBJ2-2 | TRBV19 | TGTGCCAGTACCATGGGGGCCGGGGAGCTGTTTTTT | CASTMGAGELFF
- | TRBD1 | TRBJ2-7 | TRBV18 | TGTGCCAGCTCACCGCGCTCCGGGACAGGGCCCTACGAGCAGTACTTC | CASSPRSGTGPYEQYF
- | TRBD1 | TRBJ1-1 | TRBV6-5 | TGTGCCAGCAGTTACGGGTCGGGACAGGGTAACACTGAAGCTTTCTTT | CASSYGSGQGNTEAFF
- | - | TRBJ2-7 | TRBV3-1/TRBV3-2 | TGTGCCAGCAGCCAAGGGGAAGCGCGGGAGCAGTACTTC | CASSQGEAREQYF
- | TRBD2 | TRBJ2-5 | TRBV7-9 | TGTGCCAGCAGCATCTTACGGCCGGCGGGAGGGGAGACCCAGTACTTC | CASSILRPAGGETQYF
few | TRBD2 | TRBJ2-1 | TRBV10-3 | TGTGCCATCAGTGGGACTAGCGGGGATTACAATGAGCAGTTCTTC | CAISGTSGDYNEQFF
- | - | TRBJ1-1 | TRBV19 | TGTGCCAGTAGTCTTGCTGAAGCTTTCTTT | CASSLAEAFF
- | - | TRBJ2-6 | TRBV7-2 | TGTGCCAGCAGTCCTGCCTCTGGGGCCAACGTCCTGACTTTC | CASSPASGANVLTF
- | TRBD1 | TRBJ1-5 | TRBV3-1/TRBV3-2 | TGTGCCAGCAGCCCCCGGGACAGGGCCCCTCAGCCCCAGCATTTT | CASSPRDRAPQPQHF
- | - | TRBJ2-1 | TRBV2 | TGTGCCAGCAGTGTCGGCGAGAGCTCCTACAATGAGCAGTTCTTC | CASSVGESSYNEQFF
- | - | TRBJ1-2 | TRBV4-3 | TGCGCCAGCAGCCAAGACAGCGAGGGCTATGGCTACACCTTC | CASSQDSEGYGYTF
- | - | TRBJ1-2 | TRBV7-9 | TGTGCCAGCAGCTTAGGGCAGGGGAGTAATGGCTACACCTTC | CASSLGQGSNGYTF
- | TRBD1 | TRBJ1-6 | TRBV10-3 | TGTGCCATCAGTGAGGCGGACAGGGGTGGGGCATCACCCCTCCACTTT | CAISEADRGGASPLHF
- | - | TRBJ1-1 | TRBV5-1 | TGCGCCAGCAGCTTGAGCGGGGGGCAGAACACTGAAGCTTTCTTT | CASSLSGGQNTEAFF
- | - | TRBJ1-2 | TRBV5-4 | TGTGCCAGCAGCTTGGGAGGGGACGGGCCAGAAGGCTATGGCTACACCTTC | CASSLGGDGPEGYGYTF
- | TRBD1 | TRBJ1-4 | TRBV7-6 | TGTGCCAGCAGCCCCTCGGGGACAGTTTCCCAACTGTTTTTT | CASSPSGTVSQLFF
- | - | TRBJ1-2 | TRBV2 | TGTGCCAGCAGGATACAGGGTATAGGCTACACCTTC | CASRIQGIGYTF
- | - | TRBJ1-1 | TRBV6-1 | TGTGCCAGCAGTGAGTTCTCAGATTCGAACACTGAAGCTTTCTTT | CASSEFSDSNTEAFF
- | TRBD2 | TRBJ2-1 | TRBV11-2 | TGTGCCAGCAGCTTGGGACTAAAGCAGTTCTTC | CASSLGLKQFF
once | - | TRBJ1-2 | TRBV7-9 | TGTGCCAGCAGCTTAAACGGGGCCCCTAACTATGGCTACACCTTC | CASSLNGAPNYGYTF
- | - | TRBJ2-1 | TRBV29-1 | TGCAGCGTTACAGACGCCCAGGCTAGCTCCTACAATGAGCAGTTCTTC | CSVTDAQASSYNEQFF
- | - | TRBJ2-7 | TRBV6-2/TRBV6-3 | TGTGCCAGCAGTTCCGGTGCCTACGAGCAGTACTTC | CASSSGAYEQYF
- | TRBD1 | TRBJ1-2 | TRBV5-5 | TGTGCCAGCAGCGTACGGGACAGAGGCTATGGCTACACCTTC | CASSVRDRGYGYTF
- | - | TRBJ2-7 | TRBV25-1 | TGTGCCAGCAGTGAACATAACAGTACCTACGAGCAGTACTTC | CASSEHNSTYEQYF
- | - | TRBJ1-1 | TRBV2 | TGTGCCAGCAACAATCAGGGCCTGAGCACTGAAGCTTTCTTT | CASNNQGLSTEAFF
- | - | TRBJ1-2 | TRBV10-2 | TGCGCCAGCAGGGACAGATCTAACTATGGCTACACCTTC | CASRDRSNYGYTF
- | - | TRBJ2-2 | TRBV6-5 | TGTGCCAGCAGTCCTTCGGCCGGGGAGCTGTTTTTT | CASSPSAGELFF
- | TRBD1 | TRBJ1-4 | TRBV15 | TGTGCCACCAGCTGGTCCCGGGACAGGGTTGAAAAACTGTTTTTT | CATSWSRDRVEKLFF
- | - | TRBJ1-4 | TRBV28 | TGTGCCAGCAGTTACCAACAGGGTCCAACTAATGAAAAACTGTTTTTT | CASSYQQGPTNEKLFF
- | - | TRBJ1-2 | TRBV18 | TGTGCCAGCTCCCCTGACAGTAATTATGGCTACACCTTC | CASSPDSNYGYTF
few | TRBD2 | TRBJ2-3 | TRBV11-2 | TGTGCCAGCAGCGCGAGACTAGCGAGAAATAAAGATACGCAGTATTTT | CASSARLARNKDTQYF
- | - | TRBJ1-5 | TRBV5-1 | TGCGCCAGCAGCTTATCCGGGGGGGATCAGCCCCAGCATTTT | CASSLSGGDQPQHF
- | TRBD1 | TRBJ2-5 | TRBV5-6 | TGTGCCAGCAGGGCAAAGGACAGGGCCCCCAACATACAAGAGACCCAGTACTTC | CASRAKDRAPNIQETQYF
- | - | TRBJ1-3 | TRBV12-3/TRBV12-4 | TGTGCCGGCCGCCGAGGTGATGGAAACACCATATATTTT | CAGRRGDGNTIYF
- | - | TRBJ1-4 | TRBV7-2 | TGTGCCAGCAGCTTAGCGTCGTATACAGGACTGAATGAAAAACTGTTTTTT | CASSLASYTGLNEKLFF
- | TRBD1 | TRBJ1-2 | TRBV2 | TGTGCCAGCAGTGAAGCGCTTCGACAGGGCTATGGCTACACCTTC | CASSEALRQGYGYTF
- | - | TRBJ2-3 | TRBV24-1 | TGTGCCACCAGTGCCCGGGGATCCAGAGATACGCAGTATTTT | CATSARGSRDTQYF